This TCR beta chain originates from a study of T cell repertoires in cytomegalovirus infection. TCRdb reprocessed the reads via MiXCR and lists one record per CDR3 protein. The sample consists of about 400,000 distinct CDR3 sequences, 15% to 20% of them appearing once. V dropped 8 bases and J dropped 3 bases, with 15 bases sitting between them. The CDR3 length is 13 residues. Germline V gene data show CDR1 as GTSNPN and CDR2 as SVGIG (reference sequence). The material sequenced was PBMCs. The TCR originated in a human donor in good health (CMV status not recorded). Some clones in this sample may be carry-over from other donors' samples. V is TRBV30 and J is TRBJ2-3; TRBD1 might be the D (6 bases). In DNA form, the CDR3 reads TGTGCCCTGAAGACAGGTCGTACAGATACGCAGTATTTT. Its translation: CALKTGRTDTQYF.